This TCR beta chain is drawn from a study of vaccination and CD4 T cells after COVID-19. The Oncomine TCR Beta short-read assay sequenced DNA from cultured CD4+ T cells. TCRdb reprocessed the PCR reads with MiXCR, giving one entry per CDR3 protein. Of 15,000 to 20,000 distinct CDR3 sequences in the sample, about 32% are singletons; the top ten hold approximately 19%. Treatment meaning: roughly ten-day PBMC culture with coronavirus spike peptide pools or control peptides (ViraFEST assay). Details on this clonotype: Its antigen remains unknown.

The sequence was collected from a human donor with COVID-19. The material sequenced was cultured CD4+ T cells from blood.

For the CDR3, the DNA is TGTGCCATCAGCTTAGGACAGGAGAGCTATGGCTACACCTTC. Translating it yields CAISLGQESYGYTF. This sequence joins TRBV10-3 and TRBJ1-2; 7 bases align to TRBD1. Germline loops: CDR1 ENHRY, CDR2 SYGVKD. The CDR3 extends over 14 amino acids. V lost 6 bases to trimming and J lost 4 bases; unmatched junction nucleotides: 8.